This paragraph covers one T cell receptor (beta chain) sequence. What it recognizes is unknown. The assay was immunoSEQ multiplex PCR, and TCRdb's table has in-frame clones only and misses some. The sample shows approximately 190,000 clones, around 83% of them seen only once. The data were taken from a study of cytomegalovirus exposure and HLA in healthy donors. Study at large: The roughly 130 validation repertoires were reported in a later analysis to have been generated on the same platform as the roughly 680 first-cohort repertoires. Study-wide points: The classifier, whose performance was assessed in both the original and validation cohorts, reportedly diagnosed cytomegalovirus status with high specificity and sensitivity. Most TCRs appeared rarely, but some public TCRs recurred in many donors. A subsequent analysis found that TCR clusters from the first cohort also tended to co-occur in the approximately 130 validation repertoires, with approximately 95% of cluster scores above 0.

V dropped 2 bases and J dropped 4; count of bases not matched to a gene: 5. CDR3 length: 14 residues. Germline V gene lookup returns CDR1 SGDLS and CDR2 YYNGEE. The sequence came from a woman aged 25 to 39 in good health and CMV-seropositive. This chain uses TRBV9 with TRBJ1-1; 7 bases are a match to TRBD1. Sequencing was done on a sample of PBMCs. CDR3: CASSVFDRATEAFF. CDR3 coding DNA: TGTGCCAGCAGCGTCTTCGACAGGGCCACTGAAGCTTTCTTT.